Detailed here is one T cell receptor (beta chain). The age range of participants was about 18 to 89 years, with residence in about two dozen US areas. This sample was included in a study of blood T cell repertoires in COVID-19. At the level of the study: The origin of the acute and convalescent COVID-19 samples was the United States, Italy and Spain. The cDNA or gDNA used as material had been derived from T cells, B-cell-depleted T cells, or PBMCs.

Authors' methods: Quantification of nucleated cells was approximated via reference gene primer amplification. Some clones are missing from TCRdb's copy, which holds only in-frame ones; the method was immunoSEQ multiplex PCR. V and J calls and clone size follow that table, whereas D and trimming were derived from the DNA. The table has approximately 150,000 clones, approximately 80% seen once. The CDR3 length is 14 residues. Germline CDR1 reads LNHDA; CDR2 reads SQIVND (reference sequence). Trimming stripped 7 bases from V and 4 bases from J, with 17 bases between. Sequenced input: PBMCs or T cells enriched from blood (not recorded which). The sequence came from a woman in her forties or fifties who had recovered from COVID-19. This chain uses TRBV19 with TRBJ2-7; D possibly corresponds to TRBD1 (6 bases). CDR3 residues: CASKKQEGGYEQYF. The CDR3 DNA reads as TGTGCCAGTAAAAAACAAGAAGGGGGTTACGAGCAGTACTTC.